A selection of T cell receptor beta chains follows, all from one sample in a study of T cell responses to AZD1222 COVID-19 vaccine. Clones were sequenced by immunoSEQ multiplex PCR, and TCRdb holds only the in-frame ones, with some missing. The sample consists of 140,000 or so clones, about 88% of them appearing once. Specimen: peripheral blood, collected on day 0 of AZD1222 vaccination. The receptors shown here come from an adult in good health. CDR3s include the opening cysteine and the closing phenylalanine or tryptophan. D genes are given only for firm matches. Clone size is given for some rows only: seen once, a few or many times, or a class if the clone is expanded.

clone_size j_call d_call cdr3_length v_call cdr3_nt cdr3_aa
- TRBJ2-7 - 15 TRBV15 TGTGCCACCAGCAGAGATTTAGCAGGGGCAGGCGAGCAGTACTTC CATSRDLAGAGEQYF
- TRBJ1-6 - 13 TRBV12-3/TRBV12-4 TGTGCCAGCAGTCAAACCGCAGGGATTCCCCTCCACTTT CASSQTAGIPLHF
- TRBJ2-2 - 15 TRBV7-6 TGTGCCAGCAGCTTAACAAATCCGGGGACCGGGGAGCTGTTTTTT CASSLTNPGTGELFF
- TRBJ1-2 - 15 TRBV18 TGTGCCAGCTCACCAAGGGCCCCCGGGGGCGATGGCTACACCTTC CASSPRAPGGDGYTF
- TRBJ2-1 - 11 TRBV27 TGTGCCAGCAGTCGAGGGAGTGAGCAGTTCTTC CASSRGSEQFF
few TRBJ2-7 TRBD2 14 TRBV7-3 TGTGCCAGCAGCTACGGTGGCGGGAGCTACGAGCAGTACTTC CASSYGGGSYEQYF
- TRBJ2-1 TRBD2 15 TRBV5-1 TGCGCCAGCAGCCCGGGACTAGCAGGTTCCGATGAGCAGTTCTTC CASSPGLAGSDEQFF
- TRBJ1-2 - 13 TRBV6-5 TGTGCCAGCAGCCGAACAGGGAACTATGGCTACACCTTC CASSRTGNYGYTF
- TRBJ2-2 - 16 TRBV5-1 TGCGCCAGCAGCCTATCCGGGACGGTGAACACCGGGGAGCTGTTTTTT CASSLSGTVNTGELFF
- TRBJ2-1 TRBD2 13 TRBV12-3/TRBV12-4 TGTGCCACGACTAGCGGTAGAGGCAATGAGCAGTTCTTC CATTSGRGNEQFF
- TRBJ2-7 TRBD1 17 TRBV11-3 TGTGCCAGCAGCCGGTACCCTTCTCCCGACCTAGACAGGGCAGAAAACTTC CASSRYPSPDLDRAENF
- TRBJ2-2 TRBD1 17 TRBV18 TGTGCCAGCTCACCAAGGGACAGGTCTGGGTACACCGGGGAGCTGTTTTTT CASSPRDRSGYTGELFF
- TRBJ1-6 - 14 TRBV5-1 TGCGCCAGCAGCCTGCGAGGGGGTAATTCACCCCTCCACTTT CASSLRGGNSPLHF
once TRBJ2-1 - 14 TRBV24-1 TGTGCCACCAGTGGGAATGGGGGCGCCTTTGGGCAGTTCTTC CATSGNGGAFGQFF
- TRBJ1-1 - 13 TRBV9 TGTGCCAGCAGCGCCACCCCAGGGTCCGAAGCTTTCTTT CASSATPGSEAFF
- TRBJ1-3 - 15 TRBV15 TGTGCCACCAGCAGAAACCGGCCCCCTGGAAACACCATATATTTT CATSRNRPPGNTIYF
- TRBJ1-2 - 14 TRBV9 TGTGCCAGCAGCGTAGGGTCGGGGGCCTATGGCTACACCTTC CASSVGSGAYGYTF
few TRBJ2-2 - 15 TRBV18 TGTGCCAGCTCACCTGAAATTCGGGGAAACGGGGAGCTGTTTTTT CASSPEIRGNGELFF
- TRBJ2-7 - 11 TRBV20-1 TGCAGTGCTGGAGAGGGAGCGAAAAAGTACTTC CSAGEGAKKYF
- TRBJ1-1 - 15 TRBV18 TGTGCCAGCTCACCCGGGGCCGGGGGGAACACTGAAGCTTTCTTT CASSPGAGGNTEAFF
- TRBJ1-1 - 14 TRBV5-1 TGCGCCAGCAGCCCACTGGGGGCGAGCGCTGAAGCTTTCTTT CASSPLGASAEAFF
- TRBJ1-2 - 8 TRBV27 TGTGCCAGCATCCCAACCCCCTTC CASIPTPF
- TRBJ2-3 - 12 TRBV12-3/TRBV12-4 TGTGCCAGCAGGGGGGGCACAGATACGCAGTATTTT CASRGGTDTQYF
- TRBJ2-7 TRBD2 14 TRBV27 TGTGCCAGCCGGACACTAGCGGGATCTGTCGAGCAGTACTTC CASRTLAGSVEQYF
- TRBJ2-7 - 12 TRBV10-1 TGCGCCAGCAGTGCAGAGGGCAGCGAGCAGTACTTC CASSAEGSEQYF
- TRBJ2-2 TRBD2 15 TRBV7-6 TGTGCCAGCAGCTTAAGCGGGGGGCTGAGCGGGGAGCTGTTTTTT CASSLSGGLSGELFF
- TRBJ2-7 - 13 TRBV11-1 TGTGCCAGCAGCTCCCCGGCCCCCTACGAGCAGTACTTC CASSSPAPYEQYF
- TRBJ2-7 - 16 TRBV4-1 TGCGCCAGCAGCCGACTACCCCCGGGTAAATTCGTCGGGCAGTACTTC CASSRLPPGKFVGQYF
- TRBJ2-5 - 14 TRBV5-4 TGTGCCAGCAGCTCGGAGGGGGGCCAAGAGACCCAGTACTTC CASSSEGGQETQYF
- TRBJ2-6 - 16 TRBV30 TGTGCCTGGAGAAGGGAACAGGGTTCTGGGGCCAACGTCCTGACTTTC CAWRREQGSGANVLTF
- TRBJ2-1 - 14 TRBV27 TGTGCCAGCAGTTTGGTTAGCGGATACAATGAGCAGTTCTTC CASSLVSGYNEQFF
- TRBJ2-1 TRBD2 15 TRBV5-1 TGCGCCAGCAGCATTACTAGCGGCTATTACAATGAGCAGTTCTTC CASSITSGYYNEQFF
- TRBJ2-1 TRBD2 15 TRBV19 TGTGCCAGTAGTATCTTGGCGGGGGGCTACGGAGAGCAGTTCTTC CASSILAGGYGEQFF
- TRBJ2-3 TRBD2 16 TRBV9 TGTGCCAGCAGCGTTAGCGGGGTCACTAGCACAGATACGCAGTATTTT CASSVSGVTSTDTQYF
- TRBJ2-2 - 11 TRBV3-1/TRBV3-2 TGTGCCAGCAGCCAAAGTGGGGAGCTGTTTTTT CASSQSGELFF
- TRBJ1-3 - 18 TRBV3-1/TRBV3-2 TGTGCCAGCAGCCAAGATACAGAAACTATAATCTCTGGAAACACCATATATTTT CASSQDTETIISGNTIYF
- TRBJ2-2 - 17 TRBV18 TGTGCCAGCTCACTGTTTGGCACCCAGCGCGACACCGGGGAGCTGTTTTTT CASSLFGTQRDTGELFF
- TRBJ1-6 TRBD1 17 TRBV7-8 TGTGCCAGCAGCCCCGCCCGACAGGGGGCTAAGGGTTCACCCCTCCACTTT CASSPARQGAKGSPLHF
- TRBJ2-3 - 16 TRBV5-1 TGCGCCAGCAGCCCGGGACACCAAGTTAACACAGATACGCAGTATTTT CASSPGHQVNTDTQYF
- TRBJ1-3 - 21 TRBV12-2 TGTGCAAGTCGCTTCTCTACGGATGAGGGGGACAGGGGGCCCTCTGGAAACACCATATATTTT CASRFSTDEGDRGPSGNTIYF
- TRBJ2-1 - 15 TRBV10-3 TGTGCCACCAGTGAGTCTCGGCACGGATGGAATGAGCAGTTCTTC CATSESRHGWNEQFF
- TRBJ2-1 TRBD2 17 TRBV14 TGTGCCAGCAGCCAACCAAACATAGCGGGAGGAAACAATGAGCAGTTCTTC CASSQPNIAGGNNEQFF
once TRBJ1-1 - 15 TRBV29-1 TGCAGCGTTGCTAACTTGACCGTGGCGAACACTGAAGCTTTCTTT CSVANLTVANTEAFF
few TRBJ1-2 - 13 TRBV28 TGTGCCAGCAGTTTTCGTAGGGGCTATGGCTACACCTTC CASSFRRGYGYTF
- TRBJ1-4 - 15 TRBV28 TGTGCCAGCAATACAATGGCAGGCCGCATCGAAAAACTGTTTTTT CASNTMAGRIEKLFF
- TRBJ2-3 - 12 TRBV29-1 TGCAGCGTTGTAAGGGCCGCAGATACGCAGTATTTT CSVVRAADTQYF
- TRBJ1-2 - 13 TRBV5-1 TGCGCCAGCAGCCTTGAATTGTCCTATGGCTACACCTTC CASSLELSYGYTF
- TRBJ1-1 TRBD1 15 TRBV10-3 TGTGCCATCAGTGGAGGGGACAGGGGGAACACTGAAGCTTTCTTT CAISGGDRGNTEAFF
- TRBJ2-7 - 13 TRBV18 TGTGCCAGCTCACCAGTGGGCGAGTACGAGCAGTACTTC CASSPVGEYEQYF
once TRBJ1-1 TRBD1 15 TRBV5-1 TGCGCCAGCAGCTTGGAGGGGGCCCTGAACACTGAAGCTTTCTTT CASSLEGALNTEAFF
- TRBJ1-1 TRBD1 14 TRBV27 TGTGCCAGCAGTTTAACACAGGGGAGCACTGAAGCTTTCTTT CASSLTQGSTEAFF
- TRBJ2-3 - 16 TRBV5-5 TGTGCCAGCAGCTTGGGAGGGGGACACCTCACAGATACGCAGTATTTT CASSLGGGHLTDTQYF
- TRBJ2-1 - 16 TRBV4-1 TGCGCCAGCAGCCAACCCGCCGGCGGCGCCTACAATGAGCAGTTCTTC CASSQPAGGAYNEQFF
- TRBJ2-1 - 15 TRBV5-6 TGTGCCAGCAGCTTCTGGGCGAGGATATACAATGAGCAGTTCTTC CASSFWARIYNEQFF
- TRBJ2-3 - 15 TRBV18 TGTGCCAGCTCACCACGGGTCAGTGACCCAGATACGCAGTATTTT CASSPRVSDPDTQYF
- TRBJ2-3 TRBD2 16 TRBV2 TGTGCCAGCAGGAGACTAGCGGGGGGGCCGACAGATACGCAGTATTTT CASRRLAGGPTDTQYF
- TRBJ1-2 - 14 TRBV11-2 TGTGCCAGCAGTCACCTCCGGGACACCTATGGCTACACCTTC CASSHLRDTYGYTF